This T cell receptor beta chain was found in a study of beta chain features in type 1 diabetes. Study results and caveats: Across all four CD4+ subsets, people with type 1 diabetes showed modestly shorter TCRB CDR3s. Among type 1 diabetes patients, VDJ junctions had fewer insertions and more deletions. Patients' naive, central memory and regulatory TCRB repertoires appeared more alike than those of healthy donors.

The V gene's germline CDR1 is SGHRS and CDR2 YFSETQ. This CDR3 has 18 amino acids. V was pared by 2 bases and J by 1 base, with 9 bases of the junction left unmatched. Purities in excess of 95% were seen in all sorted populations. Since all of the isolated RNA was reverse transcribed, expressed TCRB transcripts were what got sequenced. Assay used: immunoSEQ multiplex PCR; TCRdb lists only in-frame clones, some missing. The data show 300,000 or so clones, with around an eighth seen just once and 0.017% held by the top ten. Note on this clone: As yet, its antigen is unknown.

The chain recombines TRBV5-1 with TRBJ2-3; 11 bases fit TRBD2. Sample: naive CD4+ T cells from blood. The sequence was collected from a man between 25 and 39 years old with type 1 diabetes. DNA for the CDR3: TGCGCCAGCAGCTTTAGTCTAGCGGGAGGAACCGGCACAGATACGCAGTATTTT. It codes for CASSFSLAGGTGTDTQYF.